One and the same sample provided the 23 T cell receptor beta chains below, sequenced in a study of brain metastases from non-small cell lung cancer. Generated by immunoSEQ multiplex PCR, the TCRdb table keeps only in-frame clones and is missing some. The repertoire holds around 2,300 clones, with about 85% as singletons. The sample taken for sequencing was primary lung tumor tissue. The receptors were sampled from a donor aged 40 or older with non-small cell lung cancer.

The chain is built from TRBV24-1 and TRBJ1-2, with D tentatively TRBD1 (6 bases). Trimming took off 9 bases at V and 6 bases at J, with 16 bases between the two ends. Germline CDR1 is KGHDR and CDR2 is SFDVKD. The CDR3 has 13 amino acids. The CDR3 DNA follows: TGTGCCACCTCGACAGGTCCCAGGAATGGCTACACCTTC. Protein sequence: CATSTGPRNGYTF.

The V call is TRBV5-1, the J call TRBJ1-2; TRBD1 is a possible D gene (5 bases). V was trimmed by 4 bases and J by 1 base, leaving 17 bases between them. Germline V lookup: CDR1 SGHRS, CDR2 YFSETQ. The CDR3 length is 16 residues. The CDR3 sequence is CASSAQDSLYNYGYTF. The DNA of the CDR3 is TGCGCCAGCAGCGCCCAAGACAGCCTATATAACTATGGCTACACCTTC.

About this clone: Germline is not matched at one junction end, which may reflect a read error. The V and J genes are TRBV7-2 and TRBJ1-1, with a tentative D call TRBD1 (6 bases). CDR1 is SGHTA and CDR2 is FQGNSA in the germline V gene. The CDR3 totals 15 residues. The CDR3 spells CANSLNAGENTEAFF. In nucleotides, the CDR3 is TGTGCCAACAGCTTAAATGCAGGGGAGAACACTGAAGCTTTCTTT.

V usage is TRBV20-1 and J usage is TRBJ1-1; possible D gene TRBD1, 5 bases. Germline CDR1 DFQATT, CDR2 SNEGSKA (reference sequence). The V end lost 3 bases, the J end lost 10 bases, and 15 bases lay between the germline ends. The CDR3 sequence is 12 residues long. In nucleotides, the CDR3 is TGCAGTGCTAGTTACGGCGGGGGTGTAGCTTTCTTT. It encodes CSASYGGGVAFF.

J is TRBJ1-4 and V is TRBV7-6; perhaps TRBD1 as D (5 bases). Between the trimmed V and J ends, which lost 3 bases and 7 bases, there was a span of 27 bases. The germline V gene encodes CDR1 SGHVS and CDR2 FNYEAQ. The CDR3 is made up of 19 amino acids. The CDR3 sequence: CASSLERFLVVTEIEKLFF. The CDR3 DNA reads TGTGCCAGCAGCTTGGAGCGATTTCTTGTAGTGACAGAGATTGAAAAACTGTTTTTT.

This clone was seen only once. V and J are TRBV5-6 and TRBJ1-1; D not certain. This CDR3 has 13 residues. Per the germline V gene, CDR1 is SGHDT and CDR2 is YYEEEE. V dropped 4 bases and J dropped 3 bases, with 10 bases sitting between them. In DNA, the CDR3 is TGTGCCAGCAGCCTAGGATCGGACACTGAAGCTTTCTTT. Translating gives CASSLGSDTEAFF.

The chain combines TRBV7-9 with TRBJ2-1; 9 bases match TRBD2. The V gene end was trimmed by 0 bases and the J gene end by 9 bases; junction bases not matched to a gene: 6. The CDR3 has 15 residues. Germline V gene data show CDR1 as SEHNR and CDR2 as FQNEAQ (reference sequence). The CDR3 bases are TGTGCCAGCAGCTTAGCTCGCGGGAGGGCCGGTGAGCAGTTCTTC. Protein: CASSLARGRAGEQFF. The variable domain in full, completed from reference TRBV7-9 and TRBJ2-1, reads DTGVSQNPRHKITKRGQNVTFRCDPISEHNRLYWYRQTLGQGPEFLTYFQNEAQLEKSRLLSDRFSAERPKGSFSTLEIQRTEQGDSAMYLCASSLARGRAGEQFFGPGTRLTVL.

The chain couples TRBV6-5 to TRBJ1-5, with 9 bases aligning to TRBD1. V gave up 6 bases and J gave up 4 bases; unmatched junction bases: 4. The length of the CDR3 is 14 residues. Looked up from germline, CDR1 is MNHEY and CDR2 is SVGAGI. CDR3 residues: CASSSGQGNQPQHF. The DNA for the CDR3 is TGTGCCAGCAGCTCAGGACAGGGGAATCAGCCCCAGCATTTT.

The chain's CDR3 is CASSLDVLRDGYGYTF. As DNA, the CDR3 is TGTGCCAGCAGCTTGGATGTGTTGAGGGACGGCTATGGCTACACCTTC. The chain has TRBV5-6 and TRBJ1-2; a weak D match, TRBD1 (5 bases). CDR3 length equals 16 residues. V dropped 0 bases and J dropped 4 bases, with 16 bases sitting between them. Germline lookup yields CDR1 SGHDT and CDR2 YYEEEE.

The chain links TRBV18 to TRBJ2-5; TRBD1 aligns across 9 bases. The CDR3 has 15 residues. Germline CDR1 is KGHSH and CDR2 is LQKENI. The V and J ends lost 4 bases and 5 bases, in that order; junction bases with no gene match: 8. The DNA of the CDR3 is TGTGCCAGCTCACGTCGGACAGGGGATGAGGAGACCCAGTACTTC. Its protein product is CASSRRTGDEETQYF.

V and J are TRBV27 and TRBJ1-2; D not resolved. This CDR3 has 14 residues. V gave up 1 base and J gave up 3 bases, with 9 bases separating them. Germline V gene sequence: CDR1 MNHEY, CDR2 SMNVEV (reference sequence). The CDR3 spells CASSLFGGDYGYTF. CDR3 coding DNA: TGTGCCAGCAGTTTATTCGGAGGCGACTATGGCTACACCTTC.

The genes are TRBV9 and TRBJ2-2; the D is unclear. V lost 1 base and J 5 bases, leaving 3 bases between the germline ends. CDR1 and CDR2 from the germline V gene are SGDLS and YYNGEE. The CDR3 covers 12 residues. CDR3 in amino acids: CASSVRTGELFF. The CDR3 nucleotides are TGTGCCAGCAGCGTAAGGACCGGGGAGCTGTTTTTT.

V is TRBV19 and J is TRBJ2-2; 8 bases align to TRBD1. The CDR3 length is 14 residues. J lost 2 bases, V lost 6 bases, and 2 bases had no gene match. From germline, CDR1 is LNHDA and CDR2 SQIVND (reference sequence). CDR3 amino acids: CASRGTGNTGELFF. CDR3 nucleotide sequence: TGTGCCAGTAGAGGGACAGGAAACACCGGGGAGCTGTTTTTT.

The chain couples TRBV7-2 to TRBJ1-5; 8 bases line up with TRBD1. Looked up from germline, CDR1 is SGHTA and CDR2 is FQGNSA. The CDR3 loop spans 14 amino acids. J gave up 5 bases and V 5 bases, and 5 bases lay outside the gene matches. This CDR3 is CASSRTGLDQPQHF. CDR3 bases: TGTGCCAGCAGCCGGACAGGGCTAGATCAGCCCCAGCATTTT.

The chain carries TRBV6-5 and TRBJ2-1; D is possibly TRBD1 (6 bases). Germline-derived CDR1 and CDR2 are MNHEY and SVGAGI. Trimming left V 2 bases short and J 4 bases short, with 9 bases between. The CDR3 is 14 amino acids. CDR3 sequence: CASSYGGSYNEQFF. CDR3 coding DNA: TGTGCCAGCAGTTACGGGGGCTCTTACAATGAGCAGTTCTTC.

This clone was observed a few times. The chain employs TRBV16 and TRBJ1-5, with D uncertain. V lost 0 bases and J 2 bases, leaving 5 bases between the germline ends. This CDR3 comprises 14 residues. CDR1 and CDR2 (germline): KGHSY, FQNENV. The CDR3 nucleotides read TGTGCCAGCAGCCAATCGATGGGCAATCAGCCCCAGCATTTT. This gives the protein CASSQSMGNQPQHF.

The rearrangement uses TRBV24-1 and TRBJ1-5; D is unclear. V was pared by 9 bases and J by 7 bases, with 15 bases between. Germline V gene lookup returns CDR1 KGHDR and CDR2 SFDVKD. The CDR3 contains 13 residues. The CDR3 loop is CATSDHSRQPQHF. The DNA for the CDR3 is TGTGCCACCTCCGACCATAGTAGACAGCCCCAGCATTTT.

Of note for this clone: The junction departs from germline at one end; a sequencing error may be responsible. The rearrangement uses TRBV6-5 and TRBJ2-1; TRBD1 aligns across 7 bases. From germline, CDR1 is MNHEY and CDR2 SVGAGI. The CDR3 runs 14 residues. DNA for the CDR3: TGTGCTAGCAGTCCGACAGGGCAATTTAATGAGCAGTTCTTC. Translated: CASSPTGQFNEQFF.

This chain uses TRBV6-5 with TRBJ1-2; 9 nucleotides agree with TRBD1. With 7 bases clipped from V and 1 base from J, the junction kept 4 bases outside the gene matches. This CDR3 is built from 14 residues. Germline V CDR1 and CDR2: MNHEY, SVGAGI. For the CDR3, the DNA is TGTGCCAGCAACCGACAGGGGGGTAACTATGGCTACACCTTC. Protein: CASNRQGGNYGYTF.

DNA of the CDR3: TGTGCCAGCAGTCAGGGACTCTATAGCAATCAGCCCCAGCATTTT. Protein: CASSQGLYSNQPQHF. The chain joins TRBV6-5 to TRBJ1-5; D is perhaps TRBD1 (5 bases). Between the trimmed V and J ends, which lost 5 bases and 0 bases, there was a span of 11 bases. The CDR3 loop spans 15 amino acids. Germline CDR1 MNHEY, CDR2 SVGAGI.

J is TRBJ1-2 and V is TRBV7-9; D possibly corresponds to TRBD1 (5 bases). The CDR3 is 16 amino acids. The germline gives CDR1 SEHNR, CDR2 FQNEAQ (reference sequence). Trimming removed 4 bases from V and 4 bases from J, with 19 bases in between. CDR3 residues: CASSWRGEGLGYGYTF. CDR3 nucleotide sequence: TGTGCCAGCAGCTGGCGAGGGGAAGGTCTGGGCTATGGCTACACCTTC.

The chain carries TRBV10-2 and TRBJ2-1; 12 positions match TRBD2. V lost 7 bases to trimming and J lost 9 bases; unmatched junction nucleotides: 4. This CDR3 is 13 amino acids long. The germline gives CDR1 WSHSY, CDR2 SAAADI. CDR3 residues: CASILAGGGEQFF. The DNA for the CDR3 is TGCGCCAGCATTCTAGCGGGGGGGGGTGAGCAGTTCTTC.

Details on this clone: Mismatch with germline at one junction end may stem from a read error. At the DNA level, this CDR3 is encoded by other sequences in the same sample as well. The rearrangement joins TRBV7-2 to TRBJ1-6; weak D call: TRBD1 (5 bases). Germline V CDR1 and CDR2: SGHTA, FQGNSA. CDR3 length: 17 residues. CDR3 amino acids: CASSLVGGSSYNSPLHF. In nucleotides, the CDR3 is TGTGCTAGCAGCTTAGTGGGGGGGAGCTCCTATAATTCACCCCTTCACTTT.